These T cell receptor beta chains were read from a single sample in a study of T cell repertoires in cytomegalovirus infection. TCRdb ran MiXCR on the reads and lists one entry per CDR3 protein. The table has around 200,000 distinct CDR3 sequences, roughly 15% seen once; the top ten hold under 30%. Sequenced sample: CD8+ T cells from PBMCs. Receptors were obtained from a human donor in good health (CMV status not recorded). Some clones in this sample may be carry-over from other donors' samples. The CDR3 runs from the conserved cysteine through the conserved F or W. D genes are given only for firm matches. Some rows have no size entry. The others give once, few or many, or a class for an expanded clone.

few | TRBJ1-2 | TRBV12-5 | . | TGTGCTAGTGGTCTGGGTCGCGGAGGGAACTATGGCTACACCTTC | CASGLGRGGNYGYTF
few | TRBJ2-3 | TRBV6-1 | TRBD2 | TGTGCCAGCAGTGAAGCTAGCGGGAGCCCAGATACGCAGTATTTT | CASSEASGSPDTQYF
. | TRBJ1-1 | TRBV13 | . | TGTGCCAGCAGCTTAGGGCCGCGGACTGAAGCTTTCTTT | CASSLGPRTEAFF
few | TRBJ2-3 | TRBV15 | . | TGTGCCACCAGCAGCGGTACCACTAGCACAGATACGCAGTATTTT | CATSSGTTSTDTQYF
. | TRBJ2-7 | TRBV20-1 | TRBD2 | TGCAGTGCTAGACTAGCGGGGGGACCCTACGAGCAGTACTTC | CSARLAGGPYEQYF
few | TRBJ2-7 | TRBV7-6 | . | TGTGCCAGCAGCGAAAAGGTGAACAGGCCCCACGAGCAGTACTTC | CASSEKVNRPHEQYF
. | TRBJ1-2 | TRBV27 | . | TGTGCCAGCTGGGCGTCTGATGGCTACACCTTC | CASWASDGYTF
. | TRBJ2-1 | TRBV20-1 | . | TGCAGTGCGTGGGACTCCTACAATGAGCAGTTCTTC | CSAWDSYNEQFF
many | TRBJ2-7 | TRBV7-2 | TRBD1 | TGTGCCAGCAGCTTCGGGACAGGGGGCTACGAGCAGTACTTC | CASSFGTGGYEQYF
few | TRBJ2-2 | TRBV29-1 | . | TGCAGCGCTAGAGGGGACACCGGGGAGCTGTTTTTT | CSARGDTGELFF
few | TRBJ2-7 | TRBV20-1 | TRBD1 | TGCAGTGCCGCCGGGACAGGGTTCTTTTCCTACTACGAGCAGTACTTC | CSAAGTGFFSYYEQYF
. | TRBJ2-5 | TRBV2 | . | TGTGCCAGCAGTGACCCGGGCCAAGAGACCCAGTACTTC | CASSDPGQETQYF
few | TRBJ1-2 | TRBV28 | TRBD1 | TGTGCCAGCAGTTCCTGGACAGGGGGCCTATTGGATGGCTACACCTTC | CASSSWTGGLLDGYTF
. | TRBJ2-2 | TRBV15 | . | TGTGCCACCAGTACAGGTGCGAACACCGGGGAGCTGTTTTTT | CATSTGANTGELFF
. | TRBJ2-4 | TRBV20-1 | TRBD1 | TGCAGTGCTAGAGATGGGGACAGGGGTGACATTCAGTACTTC | CSARDGDRGDIQYF
few | TRBJ2-6 | TRBV7-8 | . | TGTGCCAGCAGCTTACTAACCCGGACAGTCTCTGGGGCCAACGTCCTGACTTTC | CASSLLTRTVSGANVLTF
few | TRBJ1-1 | TRBV7-2 | TRBD1 | TGTGCCAGTGGACAGGGGTCCAACACTGAAGCTTTCTTT | CASGQGSNTEAFF
few | TRBJ1-2 | TRBV7-9 | . | TGTGCCAGCAGCTTACCAGAGGCGGGAACCTATGGCTACACCTTC | CASSLPEAGTYGYTF
. | TRBJ1-2 | TRBV28 | . | TGTGCCAGCAGTTTATGGGGGGAATCGGGAAGTGGCTACACCTTC | CASSLWGESGSGYTF
few | TRBJ2-1 | TRBV7-2 | . | TGTGCCAGCAGCTTATGGGGGCCCTCCAATGAGCAGTTCTTC | CASSLWGPSNEQFF
. | TRBJ2-2 | TRBV7-9 | . | TGTGCCAGCAGCCAACCAACAGGATTCGGGGAGCTGTTTTTT | CASSQPTGFGELFF
. | TRBJ2-1 | TRBV30 | . | TGTGCCTGGAGTCGGGAAAGGTACAATGAGCAGTTCTTC | CAWSRERYNEQFF
few | TRBJ2-1 | TRBV7-9 | TRBD2 | TGTGCCAGCAGCCCCGACGGGCGGGGGGCCAACAATGAGCAGTTCTTC | CASSPDGRGANNEQFF
. | TRBJ2-1 | TRBV6-6 | TRBD1 | TGTGCCAGCAGTTTAGGGACAGTTAGGCCTAATGAGCAGTTCTTC | CASSLGTVRPNEQFF
few | TRBJ2-3 | TRBV12-3/TRBV12-4 | . | TGTGCCAGCAGTCCACACATAAGCACAGATACGCAGTATTTT | CASSPHISTDTQYF
. | TRBJ2-1 | TRBV9 | TRBD1 | TGTGCCAGCAGCGCCGGGACAGGGGGCGCTGAGCAGTTCTTC | CASSAGTGGAEQFF
few | TRBJ2-1 | TRBV10-3 | TRBD2 | TGTGCCTCCTTGGGGCTAGCGGGGGCCTACAATGAGCAGTTCTTC | CASLGLAGAYNEQFF
. | TRBJ2-3 | TRBV20-1 | TRBD2 | TGCAGTGCCCCCTATCCTAGCGGGTTGGATACGCAGTATTTT | CSAPYPSGLDTQYF
few | TRBJ1-1 | TRBV7-6 | . | TGTGCCAGCAGCTTAGGGGGGGGCGCAAATGAAGCTTTCTTT | CASSLGGGANEAFF
. | TRBJ1-1 | TRBV28 | . | TGTGCCAGCCGGATATTTGGCGGCGCTGAAGCTTTCTTT | CASRIFGGAEAFF
. | TRBJ1-5 | TRBV7-2 | . | TGTGCCAGCAGCTATGGGTCCTCCCGGAGCAATCAGCCCCAGCATTTT | CASSYGSSRSNQPQHF
. | TRBJ2-7 | TRBV6-2/TRBV6-3 | TRBD2 | TGTGCCAGCAGTTACGTTGCGGGGGGGAACGAGCAGTACTTC | CASSYVAGGNEQYF
. | TRBJ1-5 | TRBV7-9 | . | TGTGCCAGCAGCTTAGGGGACCTTCGAAGTGGTCAGCCCCAGCATTTT | CASSLGDLRSGQPQHF
few | TRBJ2-2 | TRBV28 | . | TGTGCCAGCAGTGTCGGGATATACACCGGGGAGCTGTTTTTT | CASSVGIYTGELFF
. | TRBJ1-5 | TRBV7-3 | . | TGTGCCAGCAGCTTTGGTCTTCGCGTACCTGTGGAGCCCCAGCATTTT | CASSFGLRVPVEPQHF
. | TRBJ1-5 | TRBV4-1 | . | TGCGCCAGCAGCCAAGGCCGGGAGATCAATCAGCCCCAGCATTTT | CASSQGREINQPQHF
many | TRBJ2-2 | TRBV7-2 | TRBD2 | TGTGCCAGCACCTTTCGGCCTAGCGGGGGGTACACCGGGGAGCTGTTTTTT | CASTFRPSGGYTGELFF
few | TRBJ1-5 | TRBV7-2 | . | TGTGCCAGCAGCTTAGAAGGGGACCCCTGGGGTCAGCCCCAGCATTTT | CASSLEGDPWGQPQHF